This is a list of T cell receptor beta chains from one sample in a study of blood T cell repertoires in COVID-19. The data were produced by immunoSEQ multiplex PCR, yet TCRdb's version contains in-frame clones alone and is incomplete. The table includes under 150,000 clones, 83% detected once. The sample consisted of PBMCs or T cells enriched from blood (not recorded which). The receptors here all came from a man aged 25 to 45 who had recovered from COVID-19. CDR3s include the opening cysteine and the closing phenylalanine or tryptophan. Fields, in order: clone size, CDR3 length, J gene, D gene, V gene, CDR3 DNA, CDR3 protein. D genes are given only for firm matches. Rows may omit the clone size; those that give it use once, few, many or a size class.

NA	11	TRBJ2-3	NA	TRBV20-1	TGCAGTGCCCGCGGGGCGAACACGCAGTATTTT	CSARGANTQYF
NA	14	TRBJ2-3	TRBD2	TRBV10-2	TGCGCCAGCAAGACGGGGGGTTCGGCAGATACGCAGTATTTT	CASKTGGSADTQYF
NA	16	TRBJ1-1	NA	TRBV18	TGTGCCAGCTCCCCCTTTCCAGCGGACCTGAACACTGAAGCTTTCTTT	CASSPFPADLNTEAFF
NA	13	TRBJ1-5	NA	TRBV25-1	TGTGCCAGCAGTGAATACGGGGGACAGCCCCAGCATTTT	CASSEYGGQPQHF
NA	16	TRBJ1-4	TRBD1	TRBV11-2	TGTGCCAGCAGCAGTGTGTCCGGGACAGGGAATGAAAAACTGTTTTTT	CASSSVSGTGNEKLFF
NA	16	TRBJ2-3	NA	TRBV24-1	TGTGCCACGTGTAATGGGGCCCTTATTTACACAGATACGCAGTATTTT	CATCNGALIYTDTQYF
NA	13	TRBJ1-2	NA	TRBV5-1	TGCGCCAGCAGCTTGAACGAGAGGTATGGCTACACCTTC	CASSLNERYGYTF
NA	15	TRBJ2-2	NA	TRBV11-2	TGTGCCAGCAGCTTAGTAGGAGCGAACACCGGGGAGCTGTTTTTT	CASSLVGANTGELFF
NA	15	TRBJ2-1	NA	TRBV10-1	TGCGCCAGCTCCGATGACAGGTTATCCTACAATGAGCAGTTCTTC	CASSDDRLSYNEQFF
NA	12	TRBJ1-2	TRBD1	TRBV7-9	TGTGCCAGCGGATCAGGGGGTTCGGGCTACACCTTC	CASGSGGSGYTF
NA	15	TRBJ1-2	TRBD1	TRBV5-1	TGCGCCAGCAGCTTGGAAGGACAGGCAAACTATGGCTACACCTTC	CASSLEGQANYGYTF
once	14	TRBJ1-2	NA	TRBV2	TGTGCCAGCAGTCCAAACCAGGGCGCCTATGGCTACACCTTC	CASSPNQGAYGYTF
NA	14	TRBJ1-3	TRBD1	TRBV27	TGTGCCAGCAGTTTTAGGGGGCCTGGAAACACCATATATTTT	CASSFRGPGNTIYF
NA	14	TRBJ2-7	NA	TRBV15	TGTGCCACCAGCAGAGGACAGGACTCCTACGAGCAGTACTTC	CATSRGQDSYEQYF
NA	16	TRBJ2-2	TRBD2	TRBV30	TGTGCCTGGAGTGGGCAACTAGCGGGAGTGATCGGGGAGCTGTTTTTT	CAWSGQLAGVIGELFF
NA	14	TRBJ1-2	NA	TRBV15	TGTGCCACCAGCACAGAGGGAGCTTACTATGGCTACACCTTC	CATSTEGAYYGYTF
NA	15	TRBJ2-2	TRBD2	TRBV5-4	TGTGCCAGCAGCTTAGGACTAGAGAGCACCGGGGAGCTGTTTTTT	CASSLGLESTGELFF
NA	15	TRBJ2-5	TRBD1	TRBV4-1	TGCGCCAGCAGCCAAGGGATCCGACAGGGCGAGACCCAGTACTTC	CASSQGIRQGETQYF
NA	14	TRBJ2-7	TRBD1	TRBV2	TGTGCCAGCAGGGGCCACGACAGGGGAGGCGAGCAGTACTTC	CASRGHDRGGEQYF
NA	13	TRBJ1-5	NA	TRBV2	TGTGCCAGCAGGGAGGGATTCAATCAGCCCCAGCATTTT	CASREGFNQPQHF
many	16	TRBJ2-1	TRBD1	TRBV19	TGTGCCAGTAGTTCCCCGACAGGGGGGCTCTACAATGAGCAGTTCTTC	CASSSPTGGLYNEQFF
NA	15	TRBJ2-3	NA	TRBV3-1/TRBV3-2	TGTGCCAGCAGCCAAGATAACTGGAGCACAGATACGCAGTATTTT	CASSQDNWSTDTQYF
NA	14	TRBJ1-1	NA	TRBV6-5	TGTGCCAGCAGTTACTCCGGCAGGGGCACTGAAGCTTTCTTT	CASSYSGRGTEAFF
NA	13	TRBJ1-2	NA	TRBV25-1	TGTGCCAGCAGTGAGTTCCCGAACTATGGCTACACCTTC	CASSEFPNYGYTF
NA	14	TRBJ2-1	TRBD2	TRBV19	TGTGCCAGTAGTATCGGACTAGCCGGACCCGAGCAGTTCTTC	CASSIGLAGPEQFF
NA	19	TRBJ2-3	TRBD2	TRBV7-3	TGTGCCAGCAGCATCGGACTAGCGGGAGGGATATCTAGCACAGATACGCAGTATTTT	CASSIGLAGGISSTDTQYF
NA	15	TRBJ1-6	NA	TRBV27	TGTGCCAGCAGTTTATGGCGGGGTGCCAATTCACCCCTCCACTTT	CASSLWRGANSPLHF
NA	15	TRBJ1-1	TRBD1	TRBV28	TGTGCCAGCAGTCCGGATAACAGGGGTCACACTGAAGCTTTCTTT	CASSPDNRGHTEAFF
NA	18	TRBJ2-7	NA	TRBV27	TGTGCCAGCAGTTTCTCTAAGGGGGGGCGGGAGCGGTCCTACGAGCAGTACTTC	CASSFSKGGRERSYEQYF
NA	14	TRBJ2-7	NA	TRBV6-5	TGTGCCAGCAGTTACTCGAGGGGGACCTACGAGCAGTACTTC	CASSYSRGTYEQYF
once	12	TRBJ1-5	NA	TRBV7-9	TGTGCCAGCAGCTCTTACGGTCAGCCCCAGCATTTT	CASSSYGQPQHF